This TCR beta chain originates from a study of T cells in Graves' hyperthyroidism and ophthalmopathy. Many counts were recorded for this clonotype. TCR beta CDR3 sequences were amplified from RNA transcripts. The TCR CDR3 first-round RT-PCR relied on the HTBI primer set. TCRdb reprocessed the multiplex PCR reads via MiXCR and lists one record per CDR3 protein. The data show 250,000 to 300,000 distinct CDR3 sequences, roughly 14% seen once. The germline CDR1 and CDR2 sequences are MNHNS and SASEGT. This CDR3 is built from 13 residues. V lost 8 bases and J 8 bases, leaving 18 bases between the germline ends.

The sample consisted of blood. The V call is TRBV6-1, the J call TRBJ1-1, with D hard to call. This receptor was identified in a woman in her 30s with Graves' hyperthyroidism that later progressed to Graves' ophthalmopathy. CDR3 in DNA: TGTGCCAGCCACCCTTTATTCGGGATCGAAGCTTTCTTT. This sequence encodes CASHPLFGIEAFF.